Each of the 2 T cell receptor beta chains below was sequenced from the same sample in a study of shared clonotypes between healthy human individuals. CD45RO-negative cells were positively selected for CCR7, leaving out terminally differentiated effector memory CD45RA+ cells. Profiling relied on immunoSEQ multiplex PCR, and the TCRdb table lists in-frame clones only, not all of them. The sample holds 2 million to 2.5 million clones, about 93% seen once. Sequenced material: naive CD8+ T cells from PBMCs. The receptors originated from a man aged 18 to 29 in good health. Some clones in this sample may be carry-over from other donors' samples.

The gene calls are TRBV7-8 and TRBJ2-2, with 9 nucleotides matching TRBD2. The CDR3 sequence is 21 residues long. Germline V gives CDR1 SGHVS, CDR2 FQNEAQ. The V and J ends lost 1 base and 4 bases, in that order; junction bases with no gene match: 19. The CDR3 region has the DNA TGTGCCAGCAGCTTAGTGGTTCCGAACGGGGCGGGAGGGCTTGGCACCGGGGAGCTGTTTTTT. Its protein is CASSLVVPNGAGGLGTGELFF.

This chain joins TRBV13 and TRBJ1-2, with a possible D match to TRBD1 (6 bases). The CDR3 runs to 13 residues. CDR1 and CDR2 (germline): PRHDT, FYEKMQ (reference sequence). Trimming removed 6 bases from V and 8 bases from J, with 16 bases in between. CDR3 coding DNA: TGTGCCAGCAGTTCTACAGGGATTCAGGGCTACACCTTC. Amino acids: CASSSTGIQGYTF.